What follows are 8 T cell receptor beta chains derived from one specimen sequenced in a study of CD4 T cells in relation to SARS-CoV-2 and coronaviruses. The antigens of these receptors remain unknown. The repertoire was sequenced with immunoSEQ multiplex PCR; TCRdb's copy has only in-frame clones and lacks some. The profile shows 20,000 to 25,000 clones, roughly 80% of them singletons. Unexposed donor CD4+ T cells date from 2011-2018, before the COVID-19 pandemic. Isolation of CD4+ T cells took place after roughly nine days in culture. The sample was CD4+ T cells from PBMCs, cultured in vitro. Receptors originate from a human donor in good health.

V usage is TRBV10-3 and J usage is TRBJ1-5; 7 bases are shared with TRBD1. V lost 5 bases and J lost 5; bases outside the gene matches: 3. The CDR3 length is 13 residues. Germline V gene sequence: CDR1 ENHRY, CDR2 SYGVKD. CDR3 protein: CAISPDRDQPQHF. CDR3 sequence (DNA): TGTGCCATCAGTCCCGACAGGGATCAGCCCCAGCATTTT.

The DNA of the CDR3 is TGTGCCAGCAGTTGGCGAGGGAACACTGAAGCTTTCTTT. Translated: CASSWRGNTEAFF. J is TRBJ1-1 and V is TRBV27; D not certain. Germline V lookup: CDR1 MNHEY, CDR2 SMNVEV (reference sequence). Trimming pared 4 bases from V and 1 base from J, leaving 7 bases between. The CDR3 loop spans 13 amino acids.

The genes are TRBV6-6 and TRBJ2-7; D is unclear. This CDR3 has 11 amino acids. V lost 10 bases, J lost 6 bases, and 13 bases lay in between. CDR1 is MNHNY, CDR2 SVGAGI, per germline (reference sequence). The CDR3 loop reads CATNPGAEQYF. The CDR3 nucleotides are TGTGCCACAAACCCCGGTGCCGAGCAGTACTTC.

This chain connects TRBV27 to TRBJ2-7, with 10 positions matching TRBD1. Germline assignment: CDR1 MNHEY and CDR2 SMNVEV (reference sequence). The CDR3 extends over 14 amino acids. Unmatched junction bases numbered 5, after V lost 5 bases and J lost 4 bases. This CDR3 reads CASSIRTGGYEQYF. CDR3 in DNA: TGTGCCAGCAGTATACGGACAGGGGGGTACGAGCAGTACTTC.

This clone was counted once. V gene TRBV5-1 combines with J gene TRBJ2-5; D tentatively fits TRBD1 or TRBD2 (6 bases each). The CDR3 totals 14 residues. Germline CDR1 SGHRS, CDR2 YFSETQ. Trimming shortened V by 0 bases and J by 7 bases, and 13 bases separated the two germline ends. The CDR3 reads CASSLDGSRGTQYF. The CDR3, as DNA: TGCGCCAGCAGCTTGGACGGGAGCAGGGGGACCCAGTACTTC. The full variable domain, with the rest looked up from reference TRBV5-1 and TRBJ2-5, is KAGVTQTPRYLIKTRGQQVTLSCSPISGHRSVSWYQQTPGQGLQFLFEYFSETQRNKGNFPGRFSGRQFSNSRSEMNVSTLELGDSALYLCASSLDGSRGTQYFGPGTRLLVL.

In DNA, the CDR3 is TGTGCCAGCAGCCAAGGCGGGGGGCAGAGTCAGCCCCAGCATTTT. Translation gives CASSQGGGQSQPQHF. The genes are TRBV3-1 (or the pseudogene TRBV3-2) and TRBJ1-5, with D maybe TRBD1 (6 bases). V was pared by 1 base and J by 6 bases, with 13 bases between. The CDR3 is made up of 15 amino acids. The germline V gene encodes CDR1 LGHDT and CDR2 YNNKEL (reference sequence).

The chain joins TRBV7-9 to TRBJ2-5; D ambiguous. The germline gives CDR1 SEHNR, CDR2 FQNEAQ (reference sequence). The length of the CDR3 is 14 residues. Trimming removed 2 bases at V and 5 bases at J, with 12 bases between. CDR3 nucleotides: TGTGCCAGCAGCTTATCCAATGGAAGGGAGACCCAGTACTTC. Translation gives CASSLSNGRETQYF.

This clone was observed a few times. The chain is built from TRBV5-4 and TRBJ2-3, with D uncertain. The CDR3 sequence is 15 residues long. Per the germline V gene, CDR1 is SGHNT and CDR2 is YYREEE (reference sequence). V lost 4 bases to trimming and J lost 2 bases, with 14 bases between them. CDR3 loop: CASSPSAGVTDTQYF. CDR3 DNA: TGTGCCAGCAGCCCCTCGGCCGGAGTCACAGATACGCAGTATTTT.